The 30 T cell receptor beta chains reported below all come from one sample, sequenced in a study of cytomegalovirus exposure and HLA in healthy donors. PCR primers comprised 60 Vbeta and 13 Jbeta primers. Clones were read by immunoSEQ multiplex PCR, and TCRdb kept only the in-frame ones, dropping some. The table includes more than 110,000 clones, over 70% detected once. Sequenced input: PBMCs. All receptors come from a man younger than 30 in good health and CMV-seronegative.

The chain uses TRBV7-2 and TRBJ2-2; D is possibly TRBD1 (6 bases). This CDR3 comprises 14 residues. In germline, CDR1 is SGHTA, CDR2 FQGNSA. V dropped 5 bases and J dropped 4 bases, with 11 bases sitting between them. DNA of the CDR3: TGTGCCAGCAGCCCTTTGGGGGCCACCGGGGAGCTGTTTTTT. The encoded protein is CASSPLGATGELFF.

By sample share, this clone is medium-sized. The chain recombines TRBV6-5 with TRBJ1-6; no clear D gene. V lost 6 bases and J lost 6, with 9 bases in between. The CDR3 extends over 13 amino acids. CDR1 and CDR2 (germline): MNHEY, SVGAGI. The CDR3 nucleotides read TGTGCCAGCAGCGCCGCGTCTAATTCACCCCTCCACTTT. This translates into CASSAASNSPLHF.

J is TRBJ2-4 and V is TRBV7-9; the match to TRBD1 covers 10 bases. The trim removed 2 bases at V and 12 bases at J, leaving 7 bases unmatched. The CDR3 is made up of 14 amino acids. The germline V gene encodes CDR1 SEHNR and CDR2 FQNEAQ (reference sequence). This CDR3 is CASSLRDRGCGQYF. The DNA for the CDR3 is TGTGCCAGCAGCTTACGGGACAGGGGTTGTGGTCAGTACTTC.

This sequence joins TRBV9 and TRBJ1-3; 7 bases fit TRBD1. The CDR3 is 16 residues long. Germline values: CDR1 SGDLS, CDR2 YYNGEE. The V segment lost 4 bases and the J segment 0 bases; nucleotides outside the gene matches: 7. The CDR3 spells CASSPGDRDSGNTIYF. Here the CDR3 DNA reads TGTGCCAGCAGCCCCGGGGACAGAGACTCTGGAAACACCATATATTTT.

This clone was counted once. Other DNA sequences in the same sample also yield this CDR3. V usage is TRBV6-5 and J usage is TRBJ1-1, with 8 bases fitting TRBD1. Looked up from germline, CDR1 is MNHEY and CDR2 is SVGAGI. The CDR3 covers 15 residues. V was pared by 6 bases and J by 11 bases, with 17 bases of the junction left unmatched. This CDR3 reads CASRTQGGRLVKAFF. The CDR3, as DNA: TGTGCCAGCAGAACACAGGGGGGAAGGCTTGTTAAGGCTTTCTTT.

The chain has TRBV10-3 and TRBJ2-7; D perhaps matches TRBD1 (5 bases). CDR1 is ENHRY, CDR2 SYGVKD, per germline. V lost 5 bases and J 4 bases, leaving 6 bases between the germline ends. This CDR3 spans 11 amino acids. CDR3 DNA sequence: TGTGCCATCAGTACAGGTTACGAGCAGTACTTC. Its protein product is CAISTGYEQYF.

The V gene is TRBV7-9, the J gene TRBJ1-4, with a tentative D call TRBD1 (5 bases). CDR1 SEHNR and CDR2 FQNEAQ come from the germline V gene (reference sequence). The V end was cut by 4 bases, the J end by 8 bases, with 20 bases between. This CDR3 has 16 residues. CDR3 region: CASSSHGRTFGEKLFF. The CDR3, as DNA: TGTGCCAGCAGCTCCCACGGACGGACATTTGGAGAAAAACTGTTTTTT.

CDR3 nucleotides: TGCAGCGTTGAAGATCGAGCTTTGCTCGCTGAAGCTTTCTTT. Amino acid sequence: CSVEDRALLAEAFF. The genes are TRBV29-1 and TRBJ1-1; D gene unclear. Germline V gene sequence: CDR1 SQVTM, CDR2 ANQGSEA. The CDR3 is made up of 14 amino acids. V was cut by 0 bases and J by 6 bases, with 14 bases left in between.

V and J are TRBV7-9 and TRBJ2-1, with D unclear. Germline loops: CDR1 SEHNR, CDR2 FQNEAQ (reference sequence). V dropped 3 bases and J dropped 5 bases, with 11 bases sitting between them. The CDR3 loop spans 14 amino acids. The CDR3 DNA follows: TGTGCCAGCAGCTTGCGTTCCTCGGACAATGAGCAGTTCTTC. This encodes CASSLRSSDNEQFF.

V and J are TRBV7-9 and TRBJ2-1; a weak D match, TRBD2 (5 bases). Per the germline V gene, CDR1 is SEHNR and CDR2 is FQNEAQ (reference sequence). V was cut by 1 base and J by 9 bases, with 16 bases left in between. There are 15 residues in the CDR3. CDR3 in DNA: TGTGCCAGCAGCTTAGAGGTACCCGGGATGACTGAGCAGTTCTTC. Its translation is CASSLEVPGMTEQFF.

The CDR3 sequence: CASGAGPYNEQFF. The CDR3 DNA follows: TGTGCCAGCGGAGCGGGGCCCTACAATGAGCAGTTCTTC. The genes are TRBV9 and TRBJ2-1, with 7 bases that match TRBD2. V shed 7 bases and J 2 bases; nucleotides not matched to a gene: 3. The CDR3 loop spans 13 amino acids. Germline V lookup: CDR1 SGDLS, CDR2 YYNGEE.

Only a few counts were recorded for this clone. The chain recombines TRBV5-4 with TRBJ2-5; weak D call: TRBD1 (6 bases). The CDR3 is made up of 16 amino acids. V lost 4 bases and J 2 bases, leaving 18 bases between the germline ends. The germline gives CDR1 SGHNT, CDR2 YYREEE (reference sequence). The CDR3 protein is CASSAGRTVIQETQYF. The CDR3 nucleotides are TGTGCCAGCAGCGCGGGCCGGACAGTAATTCAAGAGACCCAGTACTTC.

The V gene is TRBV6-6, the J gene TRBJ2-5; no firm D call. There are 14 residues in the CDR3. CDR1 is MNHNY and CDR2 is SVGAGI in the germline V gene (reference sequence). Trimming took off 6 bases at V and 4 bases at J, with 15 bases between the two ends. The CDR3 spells CASSLSPNRETQYF. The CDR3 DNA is TGTGCCAGCAGCTTGAGTCCCAACCGAGAGACCCAGTACTTC.

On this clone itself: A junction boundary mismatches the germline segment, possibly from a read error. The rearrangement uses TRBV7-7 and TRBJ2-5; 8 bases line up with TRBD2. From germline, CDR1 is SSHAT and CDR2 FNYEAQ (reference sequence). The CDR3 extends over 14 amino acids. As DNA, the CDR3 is TGTGCTAGCAGCTCCCGAGCGGGGGCGGAGACCCAGTACTTC. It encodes CASSSRAGAETQYF.

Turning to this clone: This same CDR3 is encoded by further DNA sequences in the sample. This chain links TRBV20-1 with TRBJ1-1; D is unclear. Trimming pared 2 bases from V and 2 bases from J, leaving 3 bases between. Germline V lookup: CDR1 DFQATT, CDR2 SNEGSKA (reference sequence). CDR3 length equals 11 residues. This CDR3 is CSARQNTEAFF. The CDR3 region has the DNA TGCAGTGCTAGACAAAACACTGAAGCTTTCTTT.

The CDR3 DNA follows: TGTGCCTGGAGTGTACCTGGGAGGCGGCACGAGCAGTACTTC. It codes for CAWSVPGRRHEQYF. The chain links TRBV30 to TRBJ2-7; a possible D gene is TRBD2 (6 bases). Germline V gene lookup returns CDR1 GTSNPN and CDR2 SVGIG (reference sequence). CDR3 length: 14 amino acids. Trimming removed 0 bases from V and 5 bases from J, with 14 bases in between.

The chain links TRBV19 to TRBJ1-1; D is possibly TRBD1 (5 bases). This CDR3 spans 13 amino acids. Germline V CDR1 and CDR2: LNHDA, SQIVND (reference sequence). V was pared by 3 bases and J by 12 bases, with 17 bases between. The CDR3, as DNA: TGTGCCAGTAGTATGGATTCCAGGGTGGGATCTTTCTTT. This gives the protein CASSMDSRVGSFF.

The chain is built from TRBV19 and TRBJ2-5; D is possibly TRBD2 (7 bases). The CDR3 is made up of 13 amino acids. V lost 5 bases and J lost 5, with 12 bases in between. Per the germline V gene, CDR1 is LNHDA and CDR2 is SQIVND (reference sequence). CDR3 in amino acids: CASSRGAWETQYF. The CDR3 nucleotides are TGTGCCAGTAGTCGGGGGGCTTGGGAGACCCAGTACTTC.

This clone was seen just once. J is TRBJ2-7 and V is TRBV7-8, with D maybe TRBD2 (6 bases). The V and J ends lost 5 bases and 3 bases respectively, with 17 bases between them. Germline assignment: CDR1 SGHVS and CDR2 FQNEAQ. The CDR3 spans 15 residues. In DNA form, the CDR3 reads TGTGCCAGCAGCAGAACGGACTATTTGGGCTACGAGCAGTACTTC. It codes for CASSRTDYLGYEQYF.

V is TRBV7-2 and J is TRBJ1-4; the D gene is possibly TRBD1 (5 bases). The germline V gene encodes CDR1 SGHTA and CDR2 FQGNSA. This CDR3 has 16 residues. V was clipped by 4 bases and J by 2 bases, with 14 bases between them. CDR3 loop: CASSSQGAGTNEKLFF. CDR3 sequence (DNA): TGTGCCAGCAGCTCCCAGGGCGCTGGGACTAATGAAAAACTGTTTTTT. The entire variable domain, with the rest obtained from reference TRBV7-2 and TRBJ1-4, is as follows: GAGVSQSPSNKVTEKGKDVELRCDPISGHTALYWYRQSLGQGLEFLIYFQGNSAPDKSGLPSDRFSAERTGGSVSTLTIQRTQQEDSAVYLCASSSQGAGTNEKLFFGSGTQLSVL.

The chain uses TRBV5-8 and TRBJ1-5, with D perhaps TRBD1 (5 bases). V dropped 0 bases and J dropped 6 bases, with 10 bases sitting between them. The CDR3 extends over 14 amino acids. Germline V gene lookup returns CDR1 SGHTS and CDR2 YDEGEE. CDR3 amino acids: CASSLDRSFQPQHF. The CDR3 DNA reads TGTGCCAGCAGCTTGGACAGGTCTTTTCAGCCCCAGCATTTT.

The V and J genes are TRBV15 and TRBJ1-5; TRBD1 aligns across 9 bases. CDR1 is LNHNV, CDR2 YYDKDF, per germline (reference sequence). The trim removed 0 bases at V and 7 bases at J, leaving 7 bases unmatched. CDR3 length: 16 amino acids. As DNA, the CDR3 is TGTGCCACCAGCAGAGAAGGAGGGACAGGGTACCAGCCCCAGCATTTT. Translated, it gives CATSREGGTGYQPQHF.

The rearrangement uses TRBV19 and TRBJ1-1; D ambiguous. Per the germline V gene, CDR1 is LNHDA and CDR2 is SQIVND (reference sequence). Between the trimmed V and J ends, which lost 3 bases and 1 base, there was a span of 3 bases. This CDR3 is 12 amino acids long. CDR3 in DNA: TGTGCCAGTAGTATCAGGAACACTGAAGCTTTCTTT. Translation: CASSIRNTEAFF.

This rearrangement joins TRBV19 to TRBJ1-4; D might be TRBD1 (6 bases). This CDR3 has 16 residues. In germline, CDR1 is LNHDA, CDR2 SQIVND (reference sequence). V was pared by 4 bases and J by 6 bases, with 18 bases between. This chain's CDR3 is CASSSPRDTHDEKLFF. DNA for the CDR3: TGTGCCAGTAGTAGCCCCCGGGACACCCACGATGAAAAACTGTTTTTT.

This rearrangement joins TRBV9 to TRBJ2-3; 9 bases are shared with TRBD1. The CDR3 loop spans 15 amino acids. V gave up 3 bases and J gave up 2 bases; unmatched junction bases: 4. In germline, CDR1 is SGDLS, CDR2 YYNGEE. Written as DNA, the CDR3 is TGTGCCAGCAGCGAGGACAGGGGCCACACAGATACGCAGTATTTT. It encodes CASSEDRGHTDTQYF.

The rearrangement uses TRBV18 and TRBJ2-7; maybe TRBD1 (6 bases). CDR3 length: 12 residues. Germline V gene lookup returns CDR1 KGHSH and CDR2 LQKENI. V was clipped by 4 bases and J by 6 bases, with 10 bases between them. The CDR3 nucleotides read TGTGCCAGCTCACGGGGGACACGCGAGCAGTACTTC. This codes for CASSRGTREQYF.

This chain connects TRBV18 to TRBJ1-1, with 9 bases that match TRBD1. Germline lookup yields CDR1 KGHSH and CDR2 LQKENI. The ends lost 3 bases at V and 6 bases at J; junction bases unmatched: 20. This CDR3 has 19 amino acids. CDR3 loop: CASSPLDNRGLVFFAEAFF. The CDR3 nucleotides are TGTGCCAGCTCACCTCTTGATAACAGGGGGCTGGTATTTTTCGCTGAAGCTTTCTTT. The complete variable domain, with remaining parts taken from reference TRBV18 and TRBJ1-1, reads NAGVMQNPRHLVRRRGQEARLRCSPMKGHSHVYWYRQLPEEGLKFMVYLQKENIIDESGMPKERFSAEFPKEGPSILRIQQVVRGDSAAYFCASSPLDNRGLVFFAEAFFGQGTRLTVV.

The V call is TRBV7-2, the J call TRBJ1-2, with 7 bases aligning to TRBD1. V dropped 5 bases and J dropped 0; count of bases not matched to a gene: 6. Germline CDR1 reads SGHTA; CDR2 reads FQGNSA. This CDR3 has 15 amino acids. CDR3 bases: TGTGCCAGCAGCCTAGACAGGGTTCCTAACTATGGCTACACCTTC. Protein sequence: CASSLDRVPNYGYTF.

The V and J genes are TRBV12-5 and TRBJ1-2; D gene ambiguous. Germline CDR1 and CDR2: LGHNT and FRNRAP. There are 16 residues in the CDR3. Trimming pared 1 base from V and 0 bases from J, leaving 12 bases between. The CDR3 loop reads CASGLGTQRANYGYTF. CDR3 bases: TGTGCTAGTGGTTTGGGAACGCAAAGAGCTAACTATGGCTACACCTTC.

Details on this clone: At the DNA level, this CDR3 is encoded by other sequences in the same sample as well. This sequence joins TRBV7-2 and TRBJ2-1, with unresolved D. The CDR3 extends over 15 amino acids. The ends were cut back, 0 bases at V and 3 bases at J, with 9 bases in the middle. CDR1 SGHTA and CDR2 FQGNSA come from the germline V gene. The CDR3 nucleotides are TGTGCCAGCAGCTTAGCGCGAGATTTCTACAATGAGCAGTTCTTC. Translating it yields CASSLARDFYNEQFF.